This T cell receptor beta chain appears in the sequencing data of a study of shared clonotypes between healthy human individuals. Points from the study as a whole: In the sorted subsets, rarefaction showed sequencing was incomplete despite large depth.

The CDR3 has 14 amino acids. CDR1 SQVTM and CDR2 ANQGSEA come from the germline V gene. V trimming: 6 bases; J trimming: 2 bases; junction bases outside the gene matches: 9. As for this clone: Its antigen remains unknown.

Naive CD8 cells were CD45RO-negative, positively selected for CCR7, excluding terminally differentiated effector memory CD45RA+ cells. The study enrolled healthy HIV-negative adults without recent acute infections or vaccinations as donors. Deep-level settings were used for running the assay. Sorted-subset replicate PCR reactions were performed with around 200 ng DNA, corresponding to tens of thousands of T cell genomes. Here immunoSEQ multiplex PCR was the method, and the copy in TCRdb shows in-frame clones only, minus some. The table records millions of clones, less than 95% of them present only once.

The source of this sequence is a man aged 18 to 35 in good health. What was sequenced was naive CD8+ T cells sorted from blood. The chain is built from TRBV29-1 and TRBJ2-5, with TRBD2 matching over 7 bases. The DNA of the CDR3 is TGCAGCGTCCTCAGCCAGGGACTACAAGAGACCCAGTACTTC. The encoded protein is CSVLSQGLQETQYF.